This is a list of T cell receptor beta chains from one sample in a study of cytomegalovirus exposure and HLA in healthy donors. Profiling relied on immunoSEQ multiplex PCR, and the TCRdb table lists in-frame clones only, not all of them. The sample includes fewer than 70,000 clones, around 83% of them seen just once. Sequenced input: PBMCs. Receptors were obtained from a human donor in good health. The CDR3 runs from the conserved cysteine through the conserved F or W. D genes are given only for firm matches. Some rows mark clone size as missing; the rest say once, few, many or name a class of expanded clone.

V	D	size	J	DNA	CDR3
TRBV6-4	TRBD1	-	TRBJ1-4	TGTGCCAGCAGTGACCTGGACAGGGGAAGGATAAAAAATGAAAAACTGTTTTTT	CASSDLDRGRIKNEKLFF
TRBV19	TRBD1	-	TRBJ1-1	TGTGCCAGTTCTCCGGGACAGGGGGCAGACACTGAAGCTTTCTTT	CASSPGQGADTEAFF
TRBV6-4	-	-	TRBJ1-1	TGTGCCAGCAAGTCGACAGCGATGAACACTGAAGCTTTCTTT	CASKSTAMNTEAFF
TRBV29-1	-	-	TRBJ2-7	TGCAGCGTTGGCTTCGGGGATCTCTACGAGCAGTACTTC	CSVGFGDLYEQYF
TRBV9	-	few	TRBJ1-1	TGTGCCAGCAGCGTAGATAGGGGTAACACTGAAGCTTTCTTT	CASSVDRGNTEAFF
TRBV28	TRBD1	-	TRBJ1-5	TGTGCCAGCAGACAACCTACAGGGGGCCAATATAGCAATCAGCCCCAGCATTTT	CASRQPTGGQYSNQPQHF
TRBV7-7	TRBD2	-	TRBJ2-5	TGTGCTAGCAGCGAGACTGTAGCGGGAGGGGAATACCAAGAGACCCAGTACTTC	CASSETVAGGEYQETQYF
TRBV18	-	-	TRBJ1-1	TGTGCCAGCTCACCTCCAGGGTACCCTGAAGCTTTCTTT	CASSPPGYPEAFF
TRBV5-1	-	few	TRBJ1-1	TGCGCCAGCAGCTTGCGCGGTGGGACTGAAGCTTTCTTT	CASSLRGGTEAFF
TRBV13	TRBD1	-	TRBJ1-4	TGTGCCAGCAGCCTGAGCCAGGGGGTCCTCGGGCTTGATGAAAAACTGTTTTTT	CASSLSQGVLGLDEKLFF
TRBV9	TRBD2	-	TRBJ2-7	TGTGCCAGCAGCGTAGCCGCGGGAGGGGATTTCGAGCAGTACTTC	CASSVAAGGDFEQYF
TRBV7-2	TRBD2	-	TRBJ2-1	TGTGCCAGCAGCTTAGTTGGGACTAGCGGTGAGCAGTTCTTC	CASSLVGTSGEQFF
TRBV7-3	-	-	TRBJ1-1	TGTGCCAGCAATTACGACGCCCAGGGAAACACTGAAGCTTTCTTT	CASNYDAQGNTEAFF
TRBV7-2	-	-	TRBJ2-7	TGTGCCAGCAGCCCACCTCAGTGGTGGAGTCACTCCTACGAGCAGTACTTC	CASSPPQWWSHSYEQYF
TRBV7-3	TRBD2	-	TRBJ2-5	TGTGCCAGCGGCAGTAGCGGGCAAGAGACCCAGTACTTC	CASGSSGQETQYF
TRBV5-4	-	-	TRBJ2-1	TGTGCCAGCAGAGGGGGGGTCGGGGACACCTACAATGAGCAGTTCTTC	CASRGGVGDTYNEQFF
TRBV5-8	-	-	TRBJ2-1	TGTGCCAGCAGCACCGACCGGGACACCCCCTACAATGAGCAGTTCTTC	CASSTDRDTPYNEQFF
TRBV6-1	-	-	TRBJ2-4	TGTGCCAGCAGTGGGGGGGACAGCGGCATTCAGTACTTC	CASSGGDSGIQYF
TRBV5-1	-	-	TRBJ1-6	TGCGCCAGCAGCTTGGTGGCAGAAAATTCACCCCTCCACTTT	CASSLVAENSPLHF
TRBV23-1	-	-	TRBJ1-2	TGCGCCAGCAGTCGGAACAGGGCGAAGACTAACTATGGCTACACCTTC	CASSRNRAKTNYGYTF
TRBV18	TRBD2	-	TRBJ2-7	TGTGCCAGCTCACCACAGACTAGCGGGAGACGGTACGAGCAGTACTTC	CASSPQTSGRRYEQYF
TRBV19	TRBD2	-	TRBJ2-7	TGTGCCAGTAGTATCCCGGGACTAGCCTACGAGCAGTACTTC	CASSIPGLAYEQYF
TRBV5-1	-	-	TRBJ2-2	TGCGCCAGCAGCAAAGGACAAAACACCGGGGAGCTGTTTTTT	CASSKGQNTGELFF
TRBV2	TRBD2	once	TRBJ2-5	TGTGCCAGCAGTGTATCTAGCGGGGTCCAAGAGACCCAGTACTTC	CASSVSSGVQETQYF
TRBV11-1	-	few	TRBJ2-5	TGTGCCAGCAGCTACCGGGGCGGGAAAGAGACCCAGTACTTC	CASSYRGGKETQYF
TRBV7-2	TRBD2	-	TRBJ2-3	TGTGCCAGCAGCCTCGAGGTGGGGGGGTATGGGCAGTATTTT	CASSLEVGGYGQYF
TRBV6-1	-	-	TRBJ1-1	TGTGCCAGCAGTGGTCCGGGACATAAGACTGAAGCTTTCTTT	CASSGPGHKTEAFF
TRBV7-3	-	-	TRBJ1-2	TGTGCCAGCAGCCCAGGGGCTGGACCCTATGGCTACACCTTC	CASSPGAGPYGYTF
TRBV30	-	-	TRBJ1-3	TGTGCCTGGACGGGGAACACCGGCTCTGGAAACACCATATATTTT	CAWTGNTGSGNTIYF
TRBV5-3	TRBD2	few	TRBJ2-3	TGTGCCATCGGACTAGCGGGAGGGTCGAGCACAGATACGCAGTATTTT	CAIGLAGGSSTDTQYF
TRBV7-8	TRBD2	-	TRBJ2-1	TGTGCCAGCAGCTTACCCGGGACTAGCAGCATACACCCAAAGAATTCCTACAATGAGCAGTTCTTC	CASSLPGTSSIHPKNSYNEQFF
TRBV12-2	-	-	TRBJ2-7	TGTGCAAGCCGATTTCCCGCCAAGGGGGCGTACGAGCAGTACTTC	CASRFPAKGAYEQYF
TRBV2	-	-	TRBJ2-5	TGTGCCAGCAGCAACGACAGGCTACAAGAGACCCAGTACTTC	CASSNDRLQETQYF
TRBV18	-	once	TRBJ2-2	TGTGCCAGCTCACCACAGGTCAGGTCCACCGGGGAGCTGTTTTTT	CASSPQVRSTGELFF
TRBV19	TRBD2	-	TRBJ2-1	TGTGCCAGTAGTAGCGGGAGGGTAAATGAGCAGTTCTTC	CASSSGRVNEQFF
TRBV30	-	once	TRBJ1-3	TGTGCCTGGAAGGACGGGAACTCTGGAAACACCATATATTTT	CAWKDGNSGNTIYF
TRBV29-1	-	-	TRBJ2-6	TGCAGCGTAATAGGGAGCGGGGCCAACGTCCTGACTTTC	CSVIGSGANVLTF
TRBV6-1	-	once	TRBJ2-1	TGTGCCAGCAGTGTACAGTACAATGAGCAGTTCTTC	CASSVQYNEQFF
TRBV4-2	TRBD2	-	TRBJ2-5	TGTACCAGCAGCCAAGAATGGACTAGTAGGGAGACCCAGTACTTC	CTSSQEWTSRETQYF
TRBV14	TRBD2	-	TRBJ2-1	TGTGCCAGCAGCCAAGGTGTTTCCAGCGGGGTCTTGGTGCAGTTCTTC	CASSQGVSSGVLVQFF
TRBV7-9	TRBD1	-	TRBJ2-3	TGTGCCAGCAGCCCCGGGACAGGGGAAACAGATACGCAGTATTTT	CASSPGTGETDTQYF
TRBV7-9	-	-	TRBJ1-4	TGTGCCAGCAGCTTAGACGGAGGAGAAAAACTGTTTTTT	CASSLDGGEKLFF
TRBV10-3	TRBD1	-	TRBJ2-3	TGTGCCATCAGGGACAGGGGCACAGATACGCAGTATTTT	CAIRDRGTDTQYF
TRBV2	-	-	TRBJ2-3	TGTGCCAGCAGCATACAGGCGAGCACAGATACGCAGTATTTT	CASSIQASTDTQYF
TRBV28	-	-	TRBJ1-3	TGTGCCAGCAGTGCCGGGACTCCTGGAAACACCATATATTTT	CASSAGTPGNTIYF
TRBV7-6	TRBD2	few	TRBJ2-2	TGTGCCAGCAGCTTAGGAGCGGGGGGGCCTGGCACCGGGGAGCTGTTTTTT	CASSLGAGGPGTGELFF
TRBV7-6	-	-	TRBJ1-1	TGTGCCAGCAGCTTAGAAGGGGTAGGGCCGAACACTGAAGCTTTCTTT	CASSLEGVGPNTEAFF
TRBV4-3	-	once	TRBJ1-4	TGCGCCAGCAGCCAAGAAGTCCCTTCCTCGGAGGAAAAACTGTTTTTT	CASSQEVPSSEEKLFF
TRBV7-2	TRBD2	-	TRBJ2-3	TGTGCCAGCAGCCCGGGACTAGCGGGGAGCACAGATACGCAGTATTTT	CASSPGLAGSTDTQYF
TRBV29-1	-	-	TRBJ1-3	TGCAGCGTTGATTCAGGGGTCGCTGGAAACACCATATATTTT	CSVDSGVAGNTIYF
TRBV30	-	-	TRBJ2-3	TGTGCCTGGAGTCCCACTCCCCACACAGATACGCAGTATTTT	CAWSPTPHTDTQYF
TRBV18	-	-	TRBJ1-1	TGTGCCAGCTCCGGCACAGGACACAACACTGAAGCTTTCTTT	CASSGTGHNTEAFF
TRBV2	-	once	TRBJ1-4	TGTGCCAGCAGAGGGGCCTTCATCTTGGAAAAACTGTTTTTT	CASRGAFILEKLFF
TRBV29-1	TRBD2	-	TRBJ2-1	TGCAGCGTTACTAGCGGGTATTTTAATGAGCAGTTCTTC	CSVTSGYFNEQFF
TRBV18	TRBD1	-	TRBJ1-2	TGTGCCAGCTCACTGGGGACAGGGGATGGTGGCTACACCTTC	CASSLGTGDGGYTF